This passage covers 10 T cell receptor beta chains from one sample sequenced in a study of glioma-infiltrating T cells (TCRdb year 2016). TCRdb shows the sequencer as Illumina MiSeq. TCR alpha and beta CDR3 regions were amplified with the iRepertoire nested amplicon-rescue multiplex PCR (arm-PCR) platform from RNA. TCRdb redid the processing of the public reads, applying fastp at Q25 and MiXCR, and retained in-frame beta chains. Here each entry gathers all rows of one CDR3 protein and keeps the most common genes and DNA. The sample has 300,000 to 450,000 distinct CDR3 sequences on record, 41% of them singletons. The ten largest clonotypes hold 12% of the sample. Sequencing was done on a sample of glioma tissue, nonneoplastic brain tissue, or PBMCs (not recorded which). The receptors originated from a human donor with low-grade glioma or glioblastoma, undergoing nonglioma brain surgery, or in good health (not recorded which).

This chain joins TRBV5-1 and TRBJ2-1; 8 nucleotides match TRBD1. The CDR3 spans 13 residues. The V gene's germline CDR1 is SGHRS and CDR2 YFSETQ. Trimming removed 3 bases from V and 9 bases from J; junction bases left unmatched: 5. CDR3 protein: CASSSDRETEQFF. CDR3 nucleotides: TGCGCCAGCAGCTCGGACAGGGAGACTGAGCAGTTCTTC.

The chain joins TRBV20-1 to TRBJ2-5, with D unresolved. Between the trimmed V and J ends, which lost 0 bases and 1 base, there was a span of 9 bases. Germline V gene data show CDR1 as DFQATT and CDR2 as SNEGSKA (reference sequence). This CDR3 has 14 residues. The CDR3 loop is CSARDLLRQETQYF. Here the CDR3 DNA reads TGCAGTGCTAGAGATTTACTCCGCCAAGAGACCCAGTACTTC.

The V gene is TRBV27, the J gene TRBJ1-1, with D maybe TRBD1 (5 bases). This CDR3 comprises 13 residues. Trimming shortened V by 5 bases and J by 5 bases, and 12 bases separated the two germline ends. Germline V gives CDR1 MNHEY, CDR2 SMNVEV (reference sequence). The CDR3 loop is CASSASGGTEAFF. The CDR3 DNA sequence: TGTGCCAGCAGTGCGTCCGGGGGAACTGAAGCTTTCTTT.

The chain employs TRBV28 and TRBJ2-7, with 7 bases lining up with TRBD2. Germline lookup yields CDR1 MDHEN and CDR2 SYDVKM. The V gene end was trimmed by 3 bases and the J gene end by 2 bases; junction bases not matched to a gene: 13. There are 17 residues in the CDR3. CDR3 DNA: TGTGCCAGCAGTTTGGACCGGTCTAGCGGCTTTACCTACGAGCAGTACTTC. Residues: CASSLDRSSGFTYEQYF. The entire variable domain, with the rest obtained from reference TRBV28 and TRBJ2-7, is as follows: DVKVTQSSRYLVKRTGEKVFLECVQDMDHENMFWYRQDPGLGLRLIYFSYDVKMKEKGDIPEGYSVSREKKERFSLILESASTNQTSMYLCASSLDRSSGFTYEQYFGPGTRLTVT.

This chain links TRBV5-1 with TRBJ2-7; 9 bases are a match to TRBD2. The DNA end favors TRBJ2-1, so the J call may be wrong. Germline-derived CDR1 and CDR2 are SGHRS and YFSETQ. This CDR3 has 15 residues. CDR3 coding DNA: TGCGCCAGCAGCTTGGGCGGGAGGGTCAACAATGAGCAGTTCTTC. Amino acid sequence: CASSLGGRVNNEQFF.

In its sample, this clonotype was seen a few times. The chain joins TRBV12-3 or TRBV12-4 to TRBJ2-1; 8 nucleotides align to TRBD1. This CDR3 is built from 14 residues. V was clipped by 1 base and J by 6 bases; unmatched bases: 2. The CDR3 bases are TGTGCCAGCAGTTTAGGGGGACAGGTCAATGAGCAGTTCTTC. It encodes CASSLGGQVNEQFF.

About this clonotype itself: Since a much larger clone is just one base distant, this may be a read error. The chain is built from TRBV6-1 and TRBJ2-1, with TRBD1 identical over 11 bases. Germline V gene sequence: CDR1 MNHNS, CDR2 SASEGT. The CDR3 is made up of 13 amino acids. Unmatched junction bases numbered 9, after V lost 6 bases and J lost 14 bases. This CDR3 reads CASRNPAGQGEFF. CDR3 coding DNA: TGTGCCAGCAGGAACCCGGCGGGACAGGGGGAGTTCTTC.

As for this clonotype: This sequence may be a read error, since a much larger clone differs from it by one base. This chain uses TRBV6-1 with TRBJ1-6; TRBD1 might be the D (5 bases). With 6 bases removed from V and 7 bases from J, the gap between germline ends came to 19 bases. The CDR3 sequence is 16 residues long. The V gene's germline CDR1 is MNHNS and CDR2 SASEGT. The chain's CDR3 is CASRPGRRTRNSPLHF. The CDR3 coding sequence is TGTGCCAGCAGGCCGGGACGGCGAACGCGGAATTCACCCCTCCACTTT.

On this clonotype itself: Given a much more abundant clone one base away, this may be a read error. The chain carries TRBV4-2 and TRBJ2-2, with D perhaps TRBD1 or TRBD2 (5 bases each). CDR1 and CDR2 from the germline V gene are LGHNA and YNFKEQ. This CDR3 contains 14 residues. The CDR3 nucleotides read TGTGCCAGCAGCCAGGACATTACCACCGGGGAGCTGGTTTTT. It yields the protein CASSQDITTGELVF.

About this clonotype itself: A clone one base away is much larger, so this may be a read error. The rearrangement uses TRBV6-2 or TRBV6-3 and TRBJ1-1; possible D gene TRBD1, 5 bases. Germline-derived CDR1 and CDR2 are MNHEY and SVGEGT. CDR3 length: 15 amino acids. Trimming took off 2 bases at V and 0 bases at J, with 10 bases between the two ends. The CDR3 reads CASSYGTAVNTEAFF. In DNA, the CDR3 is TGTGCCAGCAGTTACGGGACGGCCGTGAACACTGAAGCTTTCTTT.